This is a list of T cell receptor beta chains from one sample in a study of cytomegalovirus exposure and HLA in healthy donors. Data came from immunoSEQ multiplex PCR; TCRdb stores just in-frame clones and leaves some out. The table shows 95,000 to 110,000 clones, with about 80% occurring only once. Sequencing was carried out using PBMCs. Receptors were obtained from a man between 25 and 39 years old in good health and CMV-seropositive. Both conserved end residues are part of each CDR3. A D gene is named only where the DNA matches it firmly. Clone size is not always given. Where it is, it says once, few, many or a class for expanded clones.

v_gene	j_gene	d_gene	abundance	len	CDR3aa	CDR3nt
TRBV6-5	TRBJ1-2	-	-	14	CASSYASGGYGYTF	TGTGCCAGCAGTTACGCAAGCGGAGGCTATGGCTACACCTTC
TRBV25-1	TRBJ2-3	-	-	14	CASSGWPPTDTQYF	TGTGCCAGCAGTGGGTGGCCCCCCACAGATACGCAGTATTTT
TRBV7-2	TRBJ1-4	TRBD1	-	15	CASSSSTGVNEKLFF	TGTGCCAGCAGCTCGTCGACAGGGGTCAATGAAAAACTGTTTTTT
TRBV7-9	TRBJ1-6	-	few	14	CASSFLVDNSPLHF	TGTGCCAGCAGCTTCCTCGTTGATAATTCACCCCTCCACTTT
TRBV11-2	TRBJ2-1	-	-	16	CASSSSLVLSYNEQFF	TGTGCCAGCAGCTCCTCCCTAGTCCTGTCCTACAATGAGCAGTTCTTC
TRBV2	TRBJ2-2	-	-	14	CASSTNANTGELFF	TGTGCCAGCAGTACAAACGCGAACACCGGGGAGCTGTTTTTT
TRBV7-9	TRBJ2-7	TRBD1	-	16	CASSTDQGAYENEQYF	TGTGCCAGCAGCACAGACCAGGGGGCGTATGAGAACGAGCAGTACTTC
TRBV19	TRBJ1-2	TRBD1	-	15	CASNLGDRVLRGYTF	TGTGCCAGTAACCTAGGGGACAGGGTGCTCAGGGGCTACACCTTC
TRBV6-7	TRBJ1-2	-	-	14	CASSYLNLPGIHTF	TGTGCCAGCAGTTACTTGAATCTACCAGGGATCCACACCTTC
TRBV23-1	TRBJ2-7	TRBD2	-	17	CASSPHFLGREVYEQYF	TGCGCCAGCAGTCCCCACTTCCTCGGGAGGGAGGTCTACGAGCAGTACTTC
TRBV19	TRBJ2-2	TRBD2	-	18	CASTPGLAGGRNTGELFF	TGTGCCAGTACCCCGGGACTAGCGGGGGGCCGGAACACCGGGGAGCTGTTTTTT
TRBV7-2	TRBJ1-1	-	-	15	CASSLGRTVNTEAFF	TGTGCCAGCAGCTTAGGCCGGACAGTGAACACTGAAGCTTTCTTT
TRBV10-3	TRBJ1-5	-	-	14	CAISEEEGLQPQHF	TGTGCCATCAGTGAGGAAGAGGGTTTGCAGCCCCAGCATTTT
TRBV7-3	TRBJ2-5	-	-	13	CASSSGNQETQYF	TGTGCCAGCAGCTCAGGGAACCAAGAGACCCAGTACTTC
TRBV5-6	TRBJ2-5	-	-	14	CASSFGGSEKTQYF	TGTGCCAGCAGCTTTGGAGGATCCGAGAAGACCCAGTACTTC
TRBV7-9	TRBJ1-5	TRBD1	once	15	CASSLGQGDNQPQHF	TGTGCCAGCAGCTTGGGACAGGGGGACAATCAGCCCCAGCATTTT
TRBV2	TRBJ1-2	TRBD1	-	15	CASSVIEWTGNGYTF	TGTGCCAGCAGTGTGATTGAATGGACAGGCAATGGCTACACCTTC
TRBV5-1	TRBJ2-1	TRBD1	-	14	CASSPQDRGIEQFF	TGCGCCAGCAGCCCTCAGGACAGGGGTATTGAGCAGTTCTTC
TRBV5-4	TRBJ1-6	-	-	14	CASSLEDNNSPLHF	TGTGCCAGCAGCTTGGAGGACAATAATTCACCCCTCCACTTT
TRBV9	TRBJ1-3	-	-	15	CASSNYRASRNTIYF	TGTGCCAGCAGCAATTACAGGGCATCGAGAAACACCATATATTTT
TRBV5-4	TRBJ2-1	TRBD2	-	16	CASTPFVTSGYNEQFF	TGTGCCAGCACCCCGTTTGTGACTAGCGGCTACAATGAGCAGTTCTTC
TRBV18	TRBJ1-2	-	-	12	CASSPSNYGYTF	TGTGCCAGCTCACCTAGCAACTATGGCTACACCTTC
TRBV10-3	TRBJ2-1	TRBD2	few	16	CAVREGTSGGAGEQFF	TGTGCCGTCCGGGAAGGGACTAGCGGGGGGGCCGGTGAGCAGTTCTTC
TRBV7-3	TRBJ2-3	TRBD2	-	16	CASSLGLAINTDTQYF	TGTGCCAGCAGCTTGGGACTAGCTATAAACACAGATACGCAGTATTTT
TRBV6-5	TRBJ1-3	-	-	14	CASSYSRGGDTIYF	TGTGCCAGCAGTTACTCGAGGGGGGGTGACACCATATATTTT
TRBV28	TRBJ2-3	-	few	15	CASRLTSPSTDTQYF	TGTGCCAGCAGACTCACTAGCCCTAGCACAGATACGCAGTATTTT
TRBV29-1	TRBJ1-1	-	-	14	CSVRLRRGNTEAFF	TGCAGCGTTCGGTTGAGAAGGGGGAACACTGAAGCTTTCTTT
TRBV19	TRBJ2-7	TRBD1	-	15	CASSPGQGLRYEQYF	TGTGCCAGTAGCCCGGGACAGGGATTGAGGTACGAGCAGTACTTC
TRBV2	TRBJ2-2	TRBD2	once	15	CASSGLAGRTGELFF	TGTGCCAGCAGTGGACTAGCGGGGAGAACCGGGGAGCTGTTTTTT
TRBV19	TRBJ2-7	TRBD2	once	16	CASSPRTSGGVYEQYF	TGTGCCAGTAGTCCCCGGACTAGCGGGGGGGTCTACGAGCAGTACTTC
TRBV2	TRBJ1-5	-	once	14	CASREQGLWQPQHF	TGTGCCAGCAGGGAACAGGGCCTATGGCAGCCCCAGCATTTT
TRBV7-2	TRBJ1-1	-	-	15	CASSFRVLSGTEAFF	TGTGCCAGCAGCTTCCGGGTCTTGAGCGGCACTGAAGCTTTCTTT
TRBV19	TRBJ1-3	-	once	14	CASSPQGSGNTIYF	TGTGCCAGTAGTCCGCAGGGCTCTGGAAACACCATATATTTT
TRBV7-7	TRBJ2-3	-	-	14	CASSSGRGTDTQYF	TGTGCTAGCAGCTCGGGGCGGGGTACAGATACGCAGTATTTT
TRBV29-1	TRBJ1-1	-	-	10	CSVRTNEAFF	TGCAGCGTGAGGACAAATGAAGCTTTCTTT
TRBV7-2	TRBJ2-1	TRBD2	-	17	CASSLVSGGAAYNEQFF	TGTGCCAGCAGCTTAGTGAGCGGGGGGGCCGCCTACAATGAGCAGTTCTTC
TRBV11-2	TRBJ2-3	TRBD2	-	15	CATRLAGGPGDTQYF	TGTGCCACTCGACTAGCGGGGGGGCCGGGAGATACGCAGTATTTT
TRBV30	TRBJ1-3	-	-	15	CAWSGQLSSGNTIYF	TGTGCCTGGAGTGGACAGCTGAGCTCTGGAAACACCATATATTTT
TRBV30	TRBJ2-3	-	-	13	CAWSPGSTDTQYF	TGTGCCTGGAGCCCTGGGAGTACAGATACGCAGTATTTT
TRBV19	TRBJ2-5	-	-	19	CASSARRRNLGRSQETQYF	TGTGCCAGTAGTGCGCGACGCAGGAATCTAGGGAGGTCCCAAGAGACCCAGTACTTC
TRBV7-6	TRBJ2-3	-	-	12	CASSPNTDTQYF	TGTGCCAGCAGCCCCAACACAGATACGCAGTATTTT
TRBV10-3	TRBJ1-2	-	-	12	CAMRRGNYGYTF	TGTGCCATGAGACGGGGAAATTATGGCTACACCTTC
TRBV5-1	TRBJ2-5	-	-	11	CASSFVETQYF	TGCGCCAGCAGCTTCGTGGAGACCCAGTACTTC
TRBV19	TRBJ1-1	-	-	14	CASSTQLQGIPAFF	TGTGCCAGTAGTACCCAGTTGCAGGGAATCCCAGCTTTCTTT
TRBV7-9	TRBJ2-1	TRBD2	few	15	CASSRLAGGYNEQFF	TGTGCCAGCAGCCGACTAGCGGGGGGCTACAATGAGCAGTTCTTC
TRBV6-5	TRBJ1-2	TRBD1	-	13	CASSYSGGKGYTF	TGTGCCAGCAGTTACTCAGGGGGCAAAGGCTACACCTTC
TRBV10-3	TRBJ2-7	TRBD1	-	13	CAIGRQGAYEQYF	TGTGCCATCGGAAGACAGGGGGCATACGAGCAGTACTTC
TRBV2	TRBJ2-7	-	-	14	CASSEGRIKREQYF	TGTGCCAGCAGTGAAGGGAGAATTAAACGCGAGCAGTACTTC
TRBV2	TRBJ2-7	-	-	10	CASGGNEQYF	TGTGCCAGCGGAGGGAACGAGCAGTACTTC
TRBV9	TRBJ1-2	TRBD1	-	15	CASSVEGTGTHGYTF	TGTGCCAGCAGCGTAGAGGGGACAGGGACGCATGGCTACACCTTC
TRBV5-1	TRBJ2-5	-	-	12	CASSSQQETQYF	TGCGCCAGCAGCTCACAACAAGAGACCCAGTACTTC
TRBV19	TRBJ1-1	TRBD1	-	14	CASSIGDRAGEAFF	TGTGCCAGTAGTATAGGGGACAGGGCGGGTGAAGCTTTCTTT